This T cell receptor beta chain was retrieved from a study of T cells in Graves' hyperthyroidism and ophthalmopathy. On the study more broadly: Upon initial diagnosis and before any treatment, peripheral blood was collected.

The cohort's ophthalmopathy patients, a group with duration under 3 months, had a Clinical Activity Score of at least 3 and a NOSPECS grade of at least 4. Germline CDR1 is SNHLY and CDR2 is FYNNEI. The CDR3 extends over 14 amino acids. With 7 bases clipped from V and 4 bases from J, the junction kept 6 bases outside the gene matches. Amplification of TCR beta CDR3 regions was performed using RNA transcripts as template. The TCR CDR3 was amplified in a first-round RT-PCR using the HTBI primer set. TCRdb passed the multiplex PCR reads through MiXCR, listing each CDR3 protein once. The repertoire holds approximately 610,000 distinct CDR3 sequences, with roughly 15% as singletons.

The clonotype originates from a woman between 40 and 50 years old with Graves' ophthalmopathy. The chain has TRBV2 and TRBJ1-1; 10 nucleotides align to TRBD1. The sample taken for sequencing was blood. The CDR3 is CASNGDRGTTEAFF. CDR3 DNA: TGTGCCAGCAACGGGGACAGGGGAACCACTGAAGCTTTCTTT.